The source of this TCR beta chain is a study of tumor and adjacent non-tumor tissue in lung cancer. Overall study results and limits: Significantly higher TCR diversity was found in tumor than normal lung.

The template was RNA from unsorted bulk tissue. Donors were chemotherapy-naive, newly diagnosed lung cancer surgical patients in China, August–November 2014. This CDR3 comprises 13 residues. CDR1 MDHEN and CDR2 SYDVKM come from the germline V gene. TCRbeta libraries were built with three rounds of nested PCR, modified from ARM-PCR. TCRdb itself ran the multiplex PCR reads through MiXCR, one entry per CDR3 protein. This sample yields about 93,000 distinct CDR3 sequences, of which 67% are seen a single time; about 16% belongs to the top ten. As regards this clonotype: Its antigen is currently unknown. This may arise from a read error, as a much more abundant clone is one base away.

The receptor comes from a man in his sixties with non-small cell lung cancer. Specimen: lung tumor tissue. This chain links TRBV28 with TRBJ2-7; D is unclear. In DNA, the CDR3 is TGTGCCTGCAGACCCTCACGGTCCTACGAGCAGTACTTC. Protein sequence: CACRPSRSYEQYF.